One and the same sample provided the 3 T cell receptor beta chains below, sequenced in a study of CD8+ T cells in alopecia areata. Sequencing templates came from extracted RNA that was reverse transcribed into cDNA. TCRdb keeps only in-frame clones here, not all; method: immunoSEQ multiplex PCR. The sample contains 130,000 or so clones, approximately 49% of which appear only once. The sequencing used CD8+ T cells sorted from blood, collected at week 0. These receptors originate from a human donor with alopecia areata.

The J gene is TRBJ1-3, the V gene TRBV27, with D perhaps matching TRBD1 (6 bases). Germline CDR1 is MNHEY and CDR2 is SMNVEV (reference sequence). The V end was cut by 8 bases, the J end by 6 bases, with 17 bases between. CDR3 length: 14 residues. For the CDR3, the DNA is TGTGCCAGCGCTTTCCGGGACACTTTAAACACCATATATTTT. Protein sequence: CASAFRDTLNTIYF.

The CDR3 DNA follows: TGTGCCAGCAGCGTAAGGGGGTTTGGAAACAATGAGCAGTTCTTC. Amino acids: CASSVRGFGNNEQFF. The V call is TRBV9, the J call TRBJ2-1; possibly TRBD1 for D (6 bases). Germline V gene lookup returns CDR1 SGDLS and CDR2 YYNGEE. The CDR3 contains 15 residues. V was cut by 1 base and J by 5 bases, with 13 bases left in between.

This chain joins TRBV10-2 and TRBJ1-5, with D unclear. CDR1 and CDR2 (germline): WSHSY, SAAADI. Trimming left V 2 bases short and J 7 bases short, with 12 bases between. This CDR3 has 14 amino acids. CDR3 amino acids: CASSERVGNQPQHF. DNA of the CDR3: TGCGCCAGCAGTGAGAGGGTCGGAAACCAGCCCCAGCATTTT.